A selection of T cell receptor beta chains follows, all from one sample in a study of OX40 agonist ivuxolimab in advanced cancers. The repertoire was sequenced with immunoSEQ multiplex PCR; TCRdb's copy has only in-frame clones and lacks some. The sample lists tens of thousands of clones, around nine tenths occurring once. The sample here was CD4+ or CD8+ T cells sorted from blood, taken in a trial of the OX40 agonist ivuxolimab. Every receptor here comes from an adult with an advanced solid tumor such as melanoma, head and neck, liver or kidney cancer. CDR3s include the opening cysteine and the closing phenylalanine or tryptophan. A D gene is named only where the DNA matches it firmly. Not every row has a clone size; where given, it reads once, few, many or a size class.

>NA|TRBV6-1|TRBJ2-5|NA
TGTGCCAGCAGTTGGACAGCAGATTCAGAGACCCAGTACTTC
CASSWTADSETQYF
>NA|TRBV14|TRBJ2-1|NA
TGTGCCAGCAGCCAGTCCCGGGGCCTAAACAATGAGCAGTTCTTC
CASSQSRGLNNEQFF
>NA|TRBV6-1|TRBJ2-5|NA
TGTGCCAGCAGGGAGGCCCAGTACTTC
CASREAQYF
>NA|TRBV30|TRBJ1-4|NA
TGTGCCTGGAGTGTCTCGGGGGTGGAAAAACTGTTTTTT
CAWSVSGVEKLFF
>TRBD2|TRBV18|TRBJ2-2|NA
TGTGCCAGCTCCCCTAGCGGGGGCACCGGGGAGCTGTTTTTT
CASSPSGGTGELFF
>NA|TRBV18|TRBJ2-5|few
TGTGCCAGCTTCGCTGAACAGGGTCAAGAGACCCAGTACTTC
CASFAEQGQETQYF
>TRBD2|TRBV11-2|TRBJ2-7|few
TGTGCCAGCAGCCTTCGGACTAGCGGTTACGAGCAGTACTTC
CASSLRTSGYEQYF
>NA|TRBV6-6|TRBJ2-2|NA
TGTGCCAGCACCTTAGGGGGGGCAGGCCCCGGGGAGCTGTTTTTT
CASTLGGAGPGELFF
>NA|TRBV6-1|TRBJ2-7|NA
TGTGCCAGTCGGGACACCAGCCCCTACGAGCAGTACTTC
CASRDTSPYEQYF
>TRBD2|TRBV7-9|TRBJ2-5|NA
TGTGCCAGCAGCTCGCGCGGACTAGCGGGAGCAGAGACCCAGTACTTC
CASSSRGLAGAETQYF
>NA|TRBV11-3|TRBJ1-1|once
TGTGCCAGCAGCTTAGGCGGGGGCGGTGAAGCTTTCTTT
CASSLGGGGEAFF
>NA|TRBV5-1|TRBJ1-2|NA
TGCGCCAGCAGCGTGACCGGGTATGGCTACACCTTC
CASSVTGYGYTF
>NA|TRBV7-2|TRBJ2-5|NA
TGTGCCAGCAGCTCCTCGCCTTTTACAGGCTCACAAGAGACCCAGTACTTC
CASSSSPFTGSQETQYF
>TRBD1|TRBV10-3|TRBJ2-7|NA
TGTGCCATCAGTGGCCCTCGACAGGGAAGCTCCTACGAGCAGTACTTC
CAISGPRQGSSYEQYF
>TRBD2|TRBV27|TRBJ2-7|NA
TGTGCCAGCAGGTCGGGACTAGCGGGATTTCGAACTTACGAGCAGTACTTC
CASRSGLAGFRTYEQYF
>NA|TRBV5-6|TRBJ2-7|NA
TGTGCCAGCTTGCGGGCGCTGGCTTCTCGAGTTGGCGAGCAGTACTTC
CASLRALASRVGEQYF
>NA|TRBV4-1|TRBJ1-2|NA
TGCGCCAGCAGCCAAGACCCTCGGGGAGGGAACGATGGCTACACCTTC
CASSQDPRGGNDGYTF
>NA|TRBV30|TRBJ1-3|NA
TGTGCCTGGAGTGTGAACTCTGGAAACACCATATATTTT
CAWSVNSGNTIYF
>TRBD2|TRBV19|TRBJ2-2|NA
TGTGCCAGTAGTAGACTAGCGGGAGGAAATACCGGGGAGCTGTTTTTT
CASSRLAGGNTGELFF
>TRBD1|TRBV6-5|TRBJ2-7|NA
TGTGCCAGCAGTTCCGGGACAGGGACCTACGAGCAGTACTTC
CASSSGTGTYEQYF
>NA|TRBV11-1|TRBJ2-1|NA
TGTGCCAGCAGCTTAGCGGGACCGAATGAGCAGTTCTTC
CASSLAGPNEQFF
>TRBD2|TRBV7-2|TRBJ2-2|once
TGTGCCAGCAGCTCCGGGGCTAGCGGGAGGGCGGGGACCGGGGAGCTGTTTTTT
CASSSGASGRAGTGELFF
>NA|TRBV5-6|TRBJ2-3|NA
TGTGCCAGCAGCACTAGACAGACTAGCACAGATACGCAGTATTTT
CASSTRQTSTDTQYF
>TRBD2|TRBV11-1|TRBJ2-3|NA
TGTGCCAGCAGCTTCGTAATCACTAGCGGGGTTGGCACAGATACGCAGTATTTT
CASSFVITSGVGTDTQYF
>NA|TRBV7-6|TRBJ1-5|few
TGTGCCAGCAGCTCATCGTTCTATCAGCCCCAGCATTTT
CASSSSFYQPQHF
>NA|TRBV21-1|TRBJ1-4|NA
TGTGCCAGCTCCAAGAACAGGGTTCAATGTGAAAAACTGTTTTTT
CASSKNRVQCEKLFF
>NA|TRBV29-1|TRBJ2-1|NA
TGCAGCGTTGTGGTGTACAATGAGCAGTTCTTC
CSVVVYNEQFF
>NA|TRBV15|TRBJ2-7|NA
TGTGCCACCAGCAGAGATAGAGGGAAGCGCTTCTCCTACGAGCAGTACTTC
CATSRDRGKRFSYEQYF
>NA|TRBV19|TRBJ2-5|NA
TGTGCCAGTAGTACGCCGGGAGCGGCGACGACCCAGTACTTC
CASSTPGAATTQYF
>NA|TRBV14|TRBJ2-3|once
TGTGCCAGCGCACATTATGGGGGAAACACAGATACGCAGTATTTT
CASAHYGGNTDTQYF
>TRBD2|TRBV6-5|TRBJ2-5|once
TGTGCCAGCAGGGGACTAGGGGAGACCCAGTACTTC
CASRGLGETQYF
>TRBD1|TRBV30|TRBJ1-5|NA
TGTGCCTGGAGTGCCGGGACAGGTCTTCAGCCCCAGCATTTT
CAWSAGTGLQPQHF
>NA|TRBV28|TRBJ2-2|NA
TGTGCCAGCAGGGAGAGGGTGTCCGGGGAGCTGTTTTTT
CASRERVSGELFF
>TRBD1|TRBV14|TRBJ1-1|NA
TGTGCCAGCAGCAAACGGACAGGGACACTCAACACTGAAGCTTTCTTT
CASSKRTGTLNTEAFF
>TRBD2|TRBV28|TRBJ2-4|NA
TGTGCCAGCAGTAGCCCCTTCCGTCTAGCGGGGGCCAAAAACATTCAGTACTTC
CASSSPFRLAGAKNIQYF
>TRBD2|TRBV5-8|TRBJ2-5|NA
TGTGCCAGCAGGCATATGGGACTAGCGGGAGCCGAGACCCAGTACTTC
CASRHMGLAGAETQYF
>TRBD2|TRBV29-1|TRBJ2-3|NA
TGCAGCGTTGGGGTCCTAGGACTAGCGGGATCGGTTGGCACAGATACGCAGTATTTT
CSVGVLGLAGSVGTDTQYF
>NA|TRBV23-1|TRBJ1-3|NA
TGCGCCAGCAGTCAATCGAGCCCGGGAAGTGGAAACACCATATATTTT
CASSQSSPGSGNTIYF
>TRBD2|TRBV5-4|TRBJ2-1|NA
TGTGCCAGCAGCTTGGGCGGGAGGGTTTCGGGGGAGCAGTTCTTC
CASSLGGRVSGEQFF
>TRBD1|TRBV5-1|TRBJ2-7|NA
TGCGCCAGCAGCTCCGGACAGGGGGCTTGGGAGCAGTACTTC
CASSSGQGAWEQYF
>TRBD1|TRBV6-1|TRBJ2-1|few
TGTGCCAGCACCACTACCAAGACAGGGTACAATGAGCAGTTCTTC
CASTTTKTGYNEQFF
>NA|TRBV6-6|TRBJ2-5|NA
TGTGCCAGCAGTCCACGCTCCGGGGAGACCCAGTACTTC
CASSPRSGETQYF
>NA|TRBV5-4|TRBJ1-2|NA
TGTGCCAGCAGCTTGGGTGCGGGTACGGCCAACTATGGCTACACCTTC
CASSLGAGTANYGYTF
>NA|TRBV6-5|TRBJ2-3|NA
TGTGCCAGCAGCCCCGAGCGGGCTAGCACAGATACGCAGTATTTT
CASSPERASTDTQYF
>TRBD1|TRBV15|TRBJ2-3|few
TGTGCCACCAGCAGAGTCGGCCCGGGACAGGGAACAGATACGCAGTATTTT
CATSRVGPGQGTDTQYF
>TRBD2|TRBV7-8|TRBJ2-1|NA
TGTGCCAGCAGCTCCTTTAGCGGGAGTGAAAATGAGCAGTTCTTC
CASSSFSGSENEQFF
>NA|TRBV28|TRBJ2-3|NA
TGTGCCAGCAGTCTCTCCGGGACTGGGCTATATACGCAGTATTTT
CASSLSGTGLYTQYF
>NA|TRBV28|TRBJ2-5|NA
TGTGCCAGCAGCCAAAGCCAAGGGGGAGGAGAGACCCAGTACTTC
CASSQSQGGGETQYF
>NA|TRBV6-5|TRBJ2-7|NA
TGTGCCAGCACCCCCCCGGGGGCGCGTCGCCAGGAGCAGTACTTC
CASTPPGARRQEQYF
>NA|TRBV2|TRBJ1-5|NA
TGTGCCAGCAGTGGAACCGGGGGAGGGATGAGCAATCAGCCCCAGCATTTT
CASSGTGGGMSNQPQHF
>NA|TRBV29-1|TRBJ1-4|NA
TGCAGCGTTGTCGCGACACTAAATGAAAAACTGTTTTTT
CSVVATLNEKLFF
>NA|TRBV7-9|TRBJ2-1|NA
TGTGCCAGCAGCTGGGGCTCCAATGAGCAGTTCTTC
CASSWGSNEQFF
>NA|TRBV4-3|TRBJ2-7|NA
TGCGCCAGCAGCCCGGGACGAGCCTACGAGCAGTACTTC
CASSPGRAYEQYF